A single sample is the source of the 6 T cell receptor beta chains below, sequenced in a study of spatial heterogeneity in lung cancer. Time point defined: blood at routine non-recurrence follow-up after resection. The sequenced material consisted of unsorted whole RNA from tumor, nontumor lung or frozen PBMC. MiXCR was run by TCRdb on the 5' RACE reads, yielding one entry per CDR3 protein. The sample has fewer than 55,000 distinct CDR3 sequences, 7.4% seen once. The input for sequencing was PBMCs, taken at follow-up. The receptor source for this set is a female donor with early-stage non-small cell lung cancer.

This clonotype was counted at least ten times. The chain has TRBV5-1 and TRBJ2-7, with no clear D. Trimming cost V 4 bases and J 1 base, with 9 bases left between them. Germline CDR1 and CDR2: SGHRS and YFSETQ. CDR3 length: 13 residues. CDR3 DNA: TGCGCCAGCAGCGCAGACGGTTCCTACGAGCAGTACTTC. Amino acid sequence: CASSADGSYEQYF.

This clonotype was counted between two and nine times. The J gene is TRBJ2-7, the V gene TRBV15; D not certain. V lost 1 base and J lost 2, with 3 bases in between. Germline loops: CDR1 LNHNV, CDR2 YYDKDF (reference sequence). The CDR3 runs 12 residues. The CDR3 region is CATSRGPYEQYF. The CDR3, as DNA: TGTGCCACCAGCAGAGGCCCCTACGAGCAGTACTTC.

This clonotype was observed at least ten times. This rearrangement joins TRBV20-1 to TRBJ2-7, with 10 bases aligning to TRBD1. This CDR3 has 15 amino acids. CDR1 DFQATT and CDR2 SNEGSKA come from the germline V gene (reference sequence). V gave up 4 bases and J gave up 0 bases; unmatched junction bases: 6. The chain's CDR3 is CSAILGDRGSYEQYF. In DNA form, the CDR3 reads TGCAGTGCTATTTTAGGGGACAGGGGCTCCTACGAGCAGTACTTC.

This clonotype has ten or more counts. The rearrangement joins TRBV5-1 to TRBJ2-3, with a possible D match to TRBD2 (5 bases). Trimming cost V 5 bases and J 6 bases, with 10 bases left between them. The CDR3 length is 12 residues. CDR1 and CDR2 (germline): SGHRS, YFSETQ. CDR3 region: CASRLTGDTQYF. CDR3 sequence (DNA): TGCGCCAGCAGACTTACGGGGGATACGCAGTATTTT. The complete variable domain, with remaining parts taken from reference TRBV5-1 and TRBJ2-3, reads KAGVTQTPRYLIKTRGQQVTLSCSPISGHRSVSWYQQTPGQGLQFLFEYFSETQRNKGNFPGRFSGRQFSNSRSEMNVSTLELGDSALYLCASRLTGDTQYFGPGTRLTVL.

There are many counts of this clonotype. The chain employs TRBV27 and TRBJ2-1, with D unresolved. V was clipped by 3 bases and J by 7 bases, with 7 bases between them. CDR1 is MNHEY, CDR2 SMNVEV, per germline (reference sequence). The CDR3 sequence is 12 residues long. The CDR3 DNA sequence: TGTGCCAGCAGTTTTGGTGGGAATGAGCAGTTCTTC. Its protein product is CASSFGGNEQFF.

This chain's CDR3 is CASSPLAGGPPDTQYF. The DNA of the CDR3 is TGTGCCAGCAGCCCATTAGCGGGGGGGCCTCCAGATACGCAGTATTTT. The chain recombines TRBV11-2 with TRBJ2-3; 11 bases are shared with TRBD2. Germline loops: CDR1 SGHAT, CDR2 FQNNGV. The CDR3 extends over 16 amino acids. The junction had 8 bases not matched to a gene; V was cut back by 5 bases and J by 4 bases.